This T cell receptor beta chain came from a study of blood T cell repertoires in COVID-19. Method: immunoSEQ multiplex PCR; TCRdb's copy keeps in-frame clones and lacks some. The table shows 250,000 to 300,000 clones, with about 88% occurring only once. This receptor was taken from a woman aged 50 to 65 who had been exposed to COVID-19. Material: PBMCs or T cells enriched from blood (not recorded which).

CDR3 DNA: TGTGCCTGCCATGACAAAGGTCTTCTGACTGAAGCTTTCTTT. It specifies CACHDKGLLTEAFF. The chain combines TRBV30 with TRBJ1-1; the D is unclear. CDR3 length: 14 residues. Germline V gene lookup returns CDR1 GTSNPN and CDR2 SVGIG (reference sequence). Trimming cost V 6 bases and J 5 bases, with 19 bases left between them.